This entry features one TCR beta chain sequence. Its antigen is unknown. A distinct unique molecular identifier was carried by each TCR cDNA molecule. TCRdb analysed the 5' RACE reads with MiXCR anew, one entry per CDR3 protein. This table has around 1,700 distinct CDR3 sequences, around 20% appearing once. Time point defined: sample taken at primary tumor resection. The entry originates in a study of spatial heterogeneity in lung cancer. Overall study context: The correlation between TCR transcript counts in tumor regions and a T cell module score from matched bulk RNA-seq was strong.

The CDR3 is made up of 14 amino acids. The germline V gene has CDR1 SGHRS and CDR2 YFSETQ. V lost 0 bases and J 3 bases, leaving 6 bases between the germline ends. Study-wide points: The number of expanded tumor alpha and beta chains correlated with mutation number.

This clonotype was sampled from a male donor with early-stage non-small cell lung cancer. The chain is built from TRBV5-1 and TRBJ1-4; D not resolved. Sample: lung tumor tissue, taken at surgery. The DNA for the CDR3 is TGCGCCAGCAGCTTGGGATCTGCTAATGAAAAACTGTTTTTT. It encodes CASSLGSANEKLFF.